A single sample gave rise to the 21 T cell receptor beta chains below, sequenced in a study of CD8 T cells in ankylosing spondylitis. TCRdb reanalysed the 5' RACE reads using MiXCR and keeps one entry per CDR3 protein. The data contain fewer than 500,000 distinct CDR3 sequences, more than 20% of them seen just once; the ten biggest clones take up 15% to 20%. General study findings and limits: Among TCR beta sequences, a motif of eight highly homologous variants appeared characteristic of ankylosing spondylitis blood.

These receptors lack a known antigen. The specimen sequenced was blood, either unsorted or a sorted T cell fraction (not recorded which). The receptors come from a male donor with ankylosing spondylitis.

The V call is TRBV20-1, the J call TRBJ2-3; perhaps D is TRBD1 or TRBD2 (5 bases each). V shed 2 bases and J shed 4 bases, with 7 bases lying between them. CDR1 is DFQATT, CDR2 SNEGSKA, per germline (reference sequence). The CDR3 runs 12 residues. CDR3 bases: TGCAGTGCTAGAAGAGGGGCAGATACGCAGTATTTT. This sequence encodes CSARRGADTQYF.

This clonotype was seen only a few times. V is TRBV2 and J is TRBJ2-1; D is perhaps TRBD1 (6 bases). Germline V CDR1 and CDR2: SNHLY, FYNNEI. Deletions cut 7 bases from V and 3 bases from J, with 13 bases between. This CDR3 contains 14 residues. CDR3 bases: TGTGCCAGCACCAGGGGTCCCTACTACAATGAGCAGTTCTTC. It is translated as CASTRGPYYNEQFF.

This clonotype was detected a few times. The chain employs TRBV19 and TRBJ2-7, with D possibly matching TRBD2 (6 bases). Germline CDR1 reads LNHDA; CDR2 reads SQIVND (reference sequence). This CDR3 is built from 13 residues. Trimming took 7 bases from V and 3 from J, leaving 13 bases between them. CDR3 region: CASKGPGDYEQYF. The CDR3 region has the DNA TGTGCCAGTAAGGGTCCGGGGGACTACGAGCAGTACTTC.

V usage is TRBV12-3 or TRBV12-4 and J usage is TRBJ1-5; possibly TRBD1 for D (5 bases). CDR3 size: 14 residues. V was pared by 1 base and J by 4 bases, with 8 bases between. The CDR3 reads CASSLGQKNQPQHF. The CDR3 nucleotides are TGTGCCAGCAGTTTAGGACAGAAAAATCAGCCCCAGCATTTT.

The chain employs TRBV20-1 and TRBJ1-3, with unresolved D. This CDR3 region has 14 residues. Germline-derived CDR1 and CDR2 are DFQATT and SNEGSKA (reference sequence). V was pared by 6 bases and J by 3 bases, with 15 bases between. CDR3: CSARSREGGNTIYF. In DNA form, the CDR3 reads TGCAGTGCCAGAAGTCGGGAAGGTGGAAACACCATATATTTT.

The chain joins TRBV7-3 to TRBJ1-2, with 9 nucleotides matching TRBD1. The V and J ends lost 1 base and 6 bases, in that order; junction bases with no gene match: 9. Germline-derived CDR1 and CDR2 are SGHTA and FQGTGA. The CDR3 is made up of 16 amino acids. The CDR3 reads CASSLKSGTGWDGYTF. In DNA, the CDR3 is TGTGCCAGCAGCTTAAAATCCGGGACAGGGTGGGATGGCTACACCTTC.

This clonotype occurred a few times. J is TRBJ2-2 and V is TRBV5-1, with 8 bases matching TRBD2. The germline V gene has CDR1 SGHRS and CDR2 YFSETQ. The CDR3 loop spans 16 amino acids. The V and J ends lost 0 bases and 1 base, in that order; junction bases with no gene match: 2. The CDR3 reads CASSLASGRNTGELFF. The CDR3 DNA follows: TGCGCCAGCAGCTTGGCCAGCGGGAGGAACACCGGGGAGCTGTTTTTT.

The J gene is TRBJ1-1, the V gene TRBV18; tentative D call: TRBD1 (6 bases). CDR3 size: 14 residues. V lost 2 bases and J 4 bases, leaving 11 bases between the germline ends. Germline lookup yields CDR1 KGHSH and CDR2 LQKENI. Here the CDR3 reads CASSPVGGGTEAFF. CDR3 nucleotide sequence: TGTGCCAGCTCACCAGTCGGGGGCGGCACTGAAGCTTTCTTT. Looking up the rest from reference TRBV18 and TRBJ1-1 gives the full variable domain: NAGVMQNPRHLVRRRGQEARLRCSPMKGHSHVYWYRQLPEEGLKFMVYLQKENIIDESGMPKERFSAEFPKEGPSILRIQQVVRGDSAAYFCASSPVGGGTEAFFGQGTRLTVV.

The DNA for the CDR3 is TGTGCCAGCTCACCATCTTCGGCCATCTACGAGCAGTACTTC. Amino acids: CASSPSSAIYEQYF. V gene TRBV18 combines with J gene TRBJ2-7, with unresolved D. Per the germline V gene, CDR1 is KGHSH and CDR2 is LQKENI. V dropped 2 bases and J dropped 3 bases, with 11 bases sitting between them. The CDR3 contains 14 residues.

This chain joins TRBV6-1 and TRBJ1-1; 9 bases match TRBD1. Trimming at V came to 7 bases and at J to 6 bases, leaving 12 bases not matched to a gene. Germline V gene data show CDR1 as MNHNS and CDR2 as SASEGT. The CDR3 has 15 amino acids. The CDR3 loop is CASTRGGTGNPEAFF. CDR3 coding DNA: TGTGCCAGCACCAGGGGTGGGACAGGGAATCCTGAAGCTTTCTTT.

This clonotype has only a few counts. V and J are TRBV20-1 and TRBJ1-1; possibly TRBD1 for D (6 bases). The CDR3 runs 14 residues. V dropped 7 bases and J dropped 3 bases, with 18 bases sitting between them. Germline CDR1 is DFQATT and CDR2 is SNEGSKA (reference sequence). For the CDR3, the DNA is TGCAGTGTGTCGCTCCTACAGGGTGACACTGAAGCTTTCTTT. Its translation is CSVSLLQGDTEAFF.

The CDR3 loop is CASSGDRGHYGYTF. CDR3 bases: TGTGCCAGCAGCGGGGACAGGGGGCACTATGGCTACACCTTC. J is TRBJ1-2 and V is TRBV28; the match to TRBD1 covers 12 bases. The CDR3 sequence is 14 residues long. Germline CDR1 MDHEN, CDR2 SYDVKM. The V segment lost 6 bases and the J segment 3 bases; nucleotides outside the gene matches: 2.

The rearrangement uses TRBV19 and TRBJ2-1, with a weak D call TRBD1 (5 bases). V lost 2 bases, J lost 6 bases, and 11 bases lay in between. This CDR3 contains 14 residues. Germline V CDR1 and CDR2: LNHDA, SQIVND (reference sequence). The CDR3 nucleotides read TGTGCCAGTAGTATAAGTCCCAGGGTCAATGAGCAGTTCTTC. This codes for CASSISPRVNEQFF.

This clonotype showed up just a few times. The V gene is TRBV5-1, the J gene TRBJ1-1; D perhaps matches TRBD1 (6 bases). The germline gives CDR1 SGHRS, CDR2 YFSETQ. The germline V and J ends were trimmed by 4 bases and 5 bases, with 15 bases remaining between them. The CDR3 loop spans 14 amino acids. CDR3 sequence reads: CASSRDTTGTEAFF. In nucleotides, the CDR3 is TGCGCCAGCAGCCGGGACACCACGGGGACTGAAGCTTTCTTT.

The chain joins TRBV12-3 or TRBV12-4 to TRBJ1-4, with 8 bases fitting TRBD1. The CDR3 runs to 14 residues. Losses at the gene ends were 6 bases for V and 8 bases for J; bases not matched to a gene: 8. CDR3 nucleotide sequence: TGTGCCAGCAGCCTTAGACAGGGGTGGGAAAAACTGTTTTTT. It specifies CASSLRQGWEKLFF.

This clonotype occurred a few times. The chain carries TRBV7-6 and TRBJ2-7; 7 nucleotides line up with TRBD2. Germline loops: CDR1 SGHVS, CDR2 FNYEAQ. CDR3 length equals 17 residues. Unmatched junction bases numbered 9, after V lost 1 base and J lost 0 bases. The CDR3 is CASSLGNRGESSYEQYF. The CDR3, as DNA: TGTGCCAGCAGCTTAGGCAATCGGGGGGAATCCTCCTACGAGCAGTACTTC.

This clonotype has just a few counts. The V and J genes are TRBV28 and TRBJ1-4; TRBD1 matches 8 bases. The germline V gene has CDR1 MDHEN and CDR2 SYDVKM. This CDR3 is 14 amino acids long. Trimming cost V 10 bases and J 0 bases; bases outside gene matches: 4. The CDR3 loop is CAISGGSTNEKLFF. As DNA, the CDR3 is TGTGCCATTTCAGGGGGCTCAACTAATGAAAAACTGTTTTTT.

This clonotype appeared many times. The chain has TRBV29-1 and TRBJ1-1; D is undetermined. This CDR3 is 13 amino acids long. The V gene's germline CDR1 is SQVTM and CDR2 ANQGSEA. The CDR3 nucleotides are TGCAGTCTATCCAGTTCCCCGGACACTGAAGCTTTCTTT. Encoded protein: CSLSSSPDTEAFF.

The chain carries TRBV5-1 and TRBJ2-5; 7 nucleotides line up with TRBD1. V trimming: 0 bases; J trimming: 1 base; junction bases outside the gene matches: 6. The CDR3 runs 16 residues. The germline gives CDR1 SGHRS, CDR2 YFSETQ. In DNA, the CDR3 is TGCGCCAGCAGCTTGGGTTTGAACAGGGGCCAAGAGACCCAGTACTTC. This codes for CASSLGLNRGQETQYF.

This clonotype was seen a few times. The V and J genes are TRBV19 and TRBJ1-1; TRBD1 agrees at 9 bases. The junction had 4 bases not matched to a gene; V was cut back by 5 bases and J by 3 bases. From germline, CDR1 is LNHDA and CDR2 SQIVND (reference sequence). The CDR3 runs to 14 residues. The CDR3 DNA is TGTGCCAGTAGTTTCCGGGACAGGGACACTGAAGCTTTCTTT. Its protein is CASSFRDRDTEAFF.

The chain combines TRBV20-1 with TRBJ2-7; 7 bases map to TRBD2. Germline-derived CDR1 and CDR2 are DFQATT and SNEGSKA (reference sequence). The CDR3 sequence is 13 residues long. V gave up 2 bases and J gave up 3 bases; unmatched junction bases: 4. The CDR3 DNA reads TGCAGTGCTAGAAAGGCGGGAGTCTACGAGCAGTACTTC. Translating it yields CSARKAGVYEQYF.